These 27 T cell receptor beta chains were sequenced from one sample in a study of blood T cell repertoires in COVID-19. Some clones are missing from TCRdb's copy, which holds only in-frame ones; the method was immunoSEQ multiplex PCR. This sample yields 200,000 to 300,000 clones, of which more than 80% are seen a single time; roughly 3.3% belongs to the top ten. Sequencing was done on a sample of peripheral blood. The origin of the receptors is a woman in her thirties or forties with acute or convalescent COVID-19.

The chain has TRBV6-1 and TRBJ1-4; possibly TRBD1 for D (5 bases). The CDR3 has 16 residues. Germline assignment: CDR1 MNHNS and CDR2 SASEGT. V was clipped by 3 bases and J by 2 bases, with 13 bases between them. CDR3 bases: TGTGCCAGCAGTGACCCAGGGAGGGGTACTAATGAAAAACTGTTTTTT. Translation gives CASSDPGRGTNEKLFF.

CDR3 coding DNA: TGTGCCAGCAGTGAGACTCACAGGGGGCGAGGCTACACCTTC. As protein: CASSETHRGRGYTF. The genes are TRBV25-1 and TRBJ1-2, with 9 bases matching TRBD1. The germline V gene has CDR1 MGHDK and CDR2 SYGVNS. This CDR3 is 14 amino acids long. V dropped 3 bases and J dropped 8; count of bases not matched to a gene: 7.

The count of this clone is one. This rearrangement joins TRBV18 to TRBJ1-2; tentative D call: TRBD1 (6 bases). Germline V gene sequence: CDR1 KGHSH, CDR2 LQKENI. V lost 3 bases and J 6 bases, leaving 14 bases between the germline ends. CDR3 length: 14 residues. The CDR3 loop is CASSPPRSGDGYTF. As DNA, the CDR3 is TGTGCCAGCTCACCGCCGAGGTCAGGGGATGGCTACACCTTC.

The chain recombines TRBV6-1 with TRBJ2-5, with TRBD2 matching over 14 bases. This CDR3 has 15 residues. Looked up from germline, CDR1 is MNHNS and CDR2 is SASEGT. The V gene end was trimmed by 3 bases and the J gene end by 4 bases; junction bases not matched to a gene: 1. The CDR3 reads CASSDGLAGGETQYF. The CDR3 DNA reads TGTGCCAGCAGTGATGGACTAGCGGGGGGAGAGACCCAGTACTTC.

The chain carries TRBV9 and TRBJ2-3; D is unclear. V was cut by 7 bases and J by 0 bases, with 12 bases left in between. Germline values: CDR1 SGDLS, CDR2 YYNGEE. The CDR3 is made up of 14 amino acids. The CDR3 loop reads CASGWRASTDTQYF. The CDR3 nucleotides read TGTGCCAGCGGGTGGAGAGCTAGCACAGATACGCAGTATTTT.

This chain uses TRBV27 with TRBJ1-1; no definite D call. The CDR3 runs to 16 residues. Germline assignment: CDR1 MNHEY and CDR2 SMNVEV (reference sequence). Trimming removed 6 bases from V and 5 bases from J, with 22 bases in between. The CDR3 sequence is CASRTVYGGLRTEAFF. The CDR3 nucleotides are TGTGCCAGCAGGACTGTATATGGAGGGCTAAGGACTGAAGCTTTCTTT.

The chain joins TRBV11-2 to TRBJ2-3, with 9 bases that match TRBD2. Germline assignment: CDR1 SGHAT and CDR2 FQNNGV. The junction had 7 bases not matched to a gene; V was cut back by 4 bases and J by 5 bases. The length of the CDR3 is 15 residues. DNA for the CDR3: TGTGCCAGCAGCTCGGGACTAGCTGGGGGAGATACGCAGTATTTT. Encoded protein: CASSSGLAGGDTQYF.

The V and J genes are TRBV15 and TRBJ1-2, with TRBD1 matching 7 bases. Trimming removed 1 base from V and 3 bases from J; junction bases left unmatched: 5. CDR1 and CDR2 (germline): LNHNV, YYDKDF (reference sequence). The CDR3 loop spans 15 amino acids. CDR3 loop: CATSRGRQGDYGYTF. In nucleotides, the CDR3 is TGTGCCACCAGCAGAGGGAGACAGGGAGACTATGGCTACACCTTC.

The chain joins TRBV10-3 to TRBJ2-7; a possible D gene is TRBD2 (5 bases). Germline V gene data show CDR1 as ENHRY and CDR2 as SYGVKD. Trimming left V 8 bases short and J 12 bases short, with 17 bases between. This CDR3 region has 11 residues. As DNA, the CDR3 is TGTGCCATCTACGACGCCGGGAAGGGGTACGTC. This encodes CAIYDAGKGYV.

V gene TRBV18 combines with J gene TRBJ2-5; TRBD1 matches 12 bases. Trimming removed 4 bases from V and 3 bases from J; junction bases left unmatched: 3. The CDR3 totals 15 residues. The germline gives CDR1 KGHSH, CDR2 LQKENI. CDR3 amino acids: CASSLGTGGKETQYF. The CDR3 DNA reads as TGTGCCAGCTCACTGGGGACAGGGGGCAAAGAGACCCAGTACTTC.

The chain has TRBV25-1 and TRBJ2-5, with D possibly being TRBD2 (6 bases). The CDR3 sequence is 15 residues long. CDR1 and CDR2 (germline): MGHDK, SYGVNS. Trimming removed 8 bases at V and 2 bases at J, with 18 bases between. CDR3: CASGRRRGLQETQYF. The CDR3 bases are TGTGCCAGCGGAAGAAGGAGGGGCCTACAAGAGACCCAGTACTTC.

The genes are TRBV12-3 or TRBV12-4 and TRBJ2-1, with a possible D match to TRBD1 (6 bases). Trimming removed 10 bases from V and 2 bases from J, with 12 bases in between. The CDR3 covers 13 residues. CDR3 DNA sequence: TGTGCCACCAAACAGGGCACCTACAATGAGCAGTTCTTC. Translation: CATKQGTYNEQFF.

This clone is a singleton in its sample. The V and J genes are TRBV25-1 and TRBJ2-3; no clear D. Trimming cost V 4 bases and J 5 bases, with 7 bases left between them. The CDR3 totals 12 residues. In germline, CDR1 is MGHDK, CDR2 SYGVNS. The CDR3 DNA reads as TGTGCCAGCAGTGGGGCTGGAGATACGCAGTATTTT. Translation: CASSGAGDTQYF.

The count of this clone is one. The genes are TRBV24-1 and TRBJ2-6; D perhaps matches TRBD1 (7 bases). Looked up from germline, CDR1 is KGHDR and CDR2 is SFDVKD. This CDR3 comprises 16 residues. Trimming cost V 11 bases and J 0 bases, with 16 bases left between them. CDR3 nucleotide sequence: TGTGCCATCGGAGGAGGGGGCCGCTCTGGGGCCAACGTCCTGACTTTC. Translation: CAIGGGGRSGANVLTF.

The chain employs TRBV12-5 and TRBJ2-5, with 10 bases fitting TRBD2. Germline lookup yields CDR1 LGHNT and CDR2 FRNRAP. This CDR3 comprises 14 residues. J gave up 2 bases and V 3 bases, and 0 bases lay outside the gene matches. This chain's CDR3 is CASGLLAGQETQYF. The CDR3 DNA reads TGTGCTAGTGGTTTACTAGCGGGGCAAGAGACCCAGTACTTC.

This chain uses TRBV9 with TRBJ2-2; possible D gene TRBD1, 6 bases. The CDR3 runs to 15 residues. Germline V gives CDR1 SGDLS, CDR2 YYNGEE. Trimming removed 0 bases from V and 3 bases from J, with 9 bases in between. The CDR3: CASSVVGAYTGELFF. The CDR3, as DNA: TGTGCCAGCAGCGTAGTGGGGGCGTACACCGGGGAGCTGTTTTTT.

This chain connects TRBV6-5 to TRBJ1-1, with a tentative D call TRBD1 (5 bases). The CDR3 contains 13 residues. Germline-derived CDR1 and CDR2 are MNHEY and SVGAGI. V was clipped by 2 bases and J by 6 bases, with 10 bases between them. The chain's CDR3 is CASSYGAPPEAFF. CDR3 DNA sequence: TGTGCCAGCAGTTACGGGGCTCCCCCTGAAGCTTTCTTT.

Here the CDR3 reads CASSYIDRGPTNEKLFF. For the CDR3, the DNA is TGTGCCAGCAGTTATATAGACAGGGGGCCCACTAATGAAAAACTGTTTTTT. J is TRBJ1-4 and V is TRBV21-1; TRBD1, as called in the table, went unchecked against the DNA. TRBV21-1 is noted as a pseudogene. The length of the CDR3 is 17 residues.

This chain links TRBV11-2 with TRBJ1-1; D ambiguous. The CDR3 loop spans 13 amino acids. Per the germline V gene, CDR1 is SGHAT and CDR2 is FQNNGV. V lost 1 base to trimming and J lost 1 base, with 4 bases between them. CDR3 nucleotides: TGTGCCAGCAGCTTAGTACAGAACACTGAAGCTTTCTTT. This codes for CASSLVQNTEAFF.

The chain joins TRBV4-2 to TRBJ2-1; 10 nucleotides agree with TRBD2. The CDR3 is made up of 17 amino acids. Germline CDR1 reads LGHNA; CDR2 reads YNFKEQ. V shed 1 base and J 13 bases; nucleotides not matched to a gene: 16. The CDR3 reads CASSQVRAGGPATSQFF. The CDR3 DNA reads as TGTGCCAGCAGCCAAGTCCGAGCGGGGGGGCCAGCAACATCCCAGTTCTTC.

This sequence joins TRBV19 and TRBJ1-1; 10 nucleotides agree with TRBD1. The trim removed 3 bases at V and 0 bases at J, leaving 16 bases unmatched. The germline V gene encodes CDR1 LNHDA and CDR2 SQIVND (reference sequence). This CDR3 region has 20 residues. The CDR3 loop reads CASSILVLRDRGAMNTEAFF. The CDR3 DNA reads as TGTGCCAGTAGTATCCTAGTTTTACGGGACAGGGGAGCGATGAACACTGAAGCTTTCTTT.

This clone was seen a handful of times. V gene TRBV12-3 or TRBV12-4 combines with J gene TRBJ1-2, with D unresolved. CDR3 length: 13 amino acids. Trimming stripped 4 bases from V and 7 bases from J, with 13 bases between. The CDR3 spells CASSSTLRGGYTF. The CDR3 nucleotides read TGTGCCAGCAGTTCCACCCTCCGGGGTGGCTACACCTTC.

The chain is built from TRBV14 and TRBJ1-6; 7 bases line up with TRBD1. The CDR3 is made up of 18 amino acids. CDR1 and CDR2 (germline): SGHDN, FVKESK. The J segment lost 8 bases and the V segment lost 5 bases, leaving 18 bases of the junction unmatched. CDR3 loop: CASSTRQGLVAAYSPLHF. The CDR3 DNA is TGTGCCAGCAGCACCCGACAGGGTTTGGTCGCCGCGTATTCACCCCTCCACTTT. Full variable domain (remainder filled in from reference TRBV14 and TRBJ1-6): EAGVTQFPSHSVIEKGQTVTLRCDPISGHDNLYWYRRVMGKEIKFLLHFVKESKQDESGMPNNRFLAERTGGTYSTLKVQPAELEDSGVYFCASSTRQGLVAAYSPLHFGNGTRLTVT.

J is TRBJ2-2 and V is TRBV9, with 9 bases lining up with TRBD2. This CDR3 spans 20 amino acids. V gave up 0 bases and J gave up 2 bases; unmatched junction bases: 14. Germline CDR1 and CDR2: SGDLS and YYNGEE. CDR3 sequence: CASSVGPSRGGDRNTGELFF. The CDR3 region has the DNA TGTGCCAGCAGCGTAGGACCTTCGCGGGGGGGAGATCGCAACACCGGGGAGCTGTTTTTT.

The rearrangement joins TRBV29-1 to TRBJ2-3, with TRBD1 identical over 8 bases. Per the germline V gene, CDR1 is SQVTM and CDR2 is ANQGSEA. The CDR3 is 14 amino acids. V lost 5 bases to trimming and J lost 0 bases; unmatched junction nucleotides: 4. The CDR3 here is CSVRQGSSTDTQYF. The CDR3 DNA reads TGCAGCGTTCGACAGGGGTCTAGCACAGATACGCAGTATTTT.

The chain is built from TRBV19 and TRBJ1-5, with 9 bases aligning to TRBD1. With 5 bases clipped from V and 5 bases from J, the junction kept 7 bases outside the gene matches. CDR3 length: 15 residues. In germline, CDR1 is LNHDA, CDR2 SQIVND (reference sequence). The CDR3, as DNA: TGTGCCAGTAGTCCCTTACAGGGGGCTGATCAGCCCCAGCATTTT. Translation gives CASSPLQGADQPQHF.

This clone was counted only a few times. The V call is TRBV9, the J call TRBJ1-2; maybe TRBD1 (6 bases). V lost 6 bases and J 2 bases, leaving 17 bases between the germline ends. The CDR3 loop spans 15 amino acids. Germline V gene sequence: CDR1 SGDLS, CDR2 YYNGEE. This chain's CDR3 is CASTGASLGNYGYTF. The DNA of the CDR3 is TGTGCCAGCACAGGGGCTTCCCTGGGAAACTATGGCTACACCTTC.